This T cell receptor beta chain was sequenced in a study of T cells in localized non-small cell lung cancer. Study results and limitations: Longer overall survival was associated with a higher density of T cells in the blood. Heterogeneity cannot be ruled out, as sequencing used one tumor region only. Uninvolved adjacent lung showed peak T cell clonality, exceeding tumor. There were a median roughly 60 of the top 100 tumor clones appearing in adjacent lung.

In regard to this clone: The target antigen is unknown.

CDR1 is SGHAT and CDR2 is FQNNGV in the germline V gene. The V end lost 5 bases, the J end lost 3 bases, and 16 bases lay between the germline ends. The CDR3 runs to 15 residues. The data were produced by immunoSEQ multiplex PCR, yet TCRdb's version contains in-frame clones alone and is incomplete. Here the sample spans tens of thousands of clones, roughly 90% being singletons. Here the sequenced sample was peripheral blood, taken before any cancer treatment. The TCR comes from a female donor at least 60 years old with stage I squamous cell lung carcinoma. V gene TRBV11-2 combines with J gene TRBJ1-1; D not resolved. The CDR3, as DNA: TGTGCCAGCAGCCCCGAGAGATCACTTTACACTGAAGCTTTCTTT. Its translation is CASSPERSLYTEAFF.